A single sample is the source of the 17 T cell receptor beta chains below, sequenced in a study of CD4 T cells in relation to SARS-CoV-2 and coronaviruses. Sequencing used immunoSEQ multiplex PCR; TCRdb keeps in-frame clones, though not all of them. The sample consists of tens of thousands of clones, around four fifths of them appearing once. No antigen is known for these receptors. Sequenced input: memory CD4+ T cells from PBMCs, cultured in vitro. These receptors were collected from an adult with COVID-19.

The chain recombines TRBV28 with TRBJ2-1, with D possibly matching TRBD1 (5 bases). V lost 7 bases to trimming and J lost 8 bases, with 21 bases between them. The V gene's germline CDR1 is MDHEN and CDR2 SYDVKM. The CDR3 runs 15 residues. The CDR3: CASIPQWGRADEQFF. The CDR3 DNA sequence: TGTGCCAGCATCCCTCAATGGGGCAGGGCAGATGAGCAGTTCTTC.

The V call is TRBV30, the J call TRBJ2-7; D is possibly TRBD2 (6 bases). V was pared by 1 base and J by 3 bases, with 19 bases between. Germline CDR1 and CDR2: GTSNPN and SVGIG (reference sequence). This CDR3 contains 16 residues. The CDR3 protein is CAWSAGGVVPGYEQYF. CDR3 bases: TGTGCCTGGAGTGCCGGCGGGGTAGTCCCCGGCTACGAGCAGTACTTC.

The table lists this clone with a few counts. The V call is TRBV27, the J call TRBJ2-7; D could derive from TRBD1 or TRBD2 (5 bases each). The CDR3 has 16 amino acids. V was trimmed by 3 bases and J by 2 bases, leaving 17 bases between them. The V gene's germline CDR1 is MNHEY and CDR2 SMNVEV (reference sequence). Here the CDR3 reads CASSFPGAPFTYEQYF. CDR3 DNA: TGTGCCAGCAGTTTCCCCGGGGCACCCTTCACCTACGAGCAGTACTTC.

V gene TRBV27 combines with J gene TRBJ1-4, with a weak D call TRBD1 (5 bases). Germline V gene sequence: CDR1 MNHEY, CDR2 SMNVEV (reference sequence). The CDR3 is 14 residues long. The V and J ends lost 6 bases and 4 bases respectively, with 12 bases between them. For the CDR3, the DNA is TGTGCCAGCAGCTACGGGGGATTTAATGAAAAACTGTTTTTT. Its translation: CASSYGGFNEKLFF.

The chain carries TRBV19 and TRBJ1-1; tentatively, D is TRBD1 (5 bases). The CDR3 runs 13 residues. CDR1 LNHDA and CDR2 SQIVND come from the germline V gene (reference sequence). Trimming took 9 bases from V and 0 from J, leaving 11 bases between them. The CDR3 region is CASYEGLNTEAFF. The CDR3 nucleotides read TGTGCCAGCTACGAGGGACTGAACACTGAAGCTTTCTTT.

The chain carries TRBV5-1 and TRBJ2-5; D possibly corresponds to TRBD2 (5 bases). The germline V gene has CDR1 SGHRS and CDR2 YFSETQ. This CDR3 comprises 14 residues. V was clipped by 2 bases and J by 2 bases, with 10 bases between them. The CDR3 DNA sequence: TGCGCCAGCAGCTTTTTCGGGGAGCAAGAGACCCAGTACTTC. Translated, it gives CASSFFGEQETQYF.

This clone showed up just a few times. The V gene is TRBV6-2 or TRBV6-3, the J gene TRBJ2-1; 9 positions match TRBD2. There are 18 residues in the CDR3. With V trimmed by 4 bases and J by 5 bases, 15 bases remained unmatched. CDR1 and CDR2 (germline): MNHEY, SVGEGT. The CDR3 sequence is CASSLAEAGGRRHNEQFF. The CDR3 nucleotides are TGTGCCAGCAGTTTAGCGGAAGCGGGAGGCCGAAGACACAATGAGCAGTTCTTC.

This sequence joins TRBV3-1 (or the pseudogene TRBV3-2) and TRBJ1-1; a weak D match, TRBD1 (5 bases). Germline values: CDR1 LGHDT, CDR2 YNNKEL (reference sequence). The CDR3 is 14 amino acids. V was pared by 4 bases and J by 8 bases, with 17 bases between. The CDR3 is CASSLNSGRREAFF. CDR3 nucleotide sequence: TGTGCCAGCAGCCTAAACTCGGGACGGAGAGAAGCTTTCTTT.

The chain recombines TRBV5-1 with TRBJ1-3; D call uncertain. Per the germline V gene, CDR1 is SGHRS and CDR2 is YFSETQ. Trimming removed 4 bases at V and 0 bases at J, with 14 bases between. This CDR3 spans 16 amino acids. CDR3 sequence reads: CASSTGPQSSGNTIYF. CDR3 DNA sequence: TGCGCCAGCAGCACCGGGCCTCAAAGCTCTGGAAACACCATATATTTT.

This clone came up a few times. This rearrangement joins TRBV20-1 to TRBJ1-4; D gene unclear. From germline, CDR1 is DFQATT and CDR2 SNEGSKA (reference sequence). Trimming stripped 3 bases from V and 14 bases from J, with 13 bases between. CDR3 length: 11 amino acids. For the CDR3, the DNA is TGCAGTGCTAGTACGGGCGAAGCGCTGTTTTTT. Translation gives CSASTGEALFF.

CDR3 coding DNA: TGCGCCAGCAGCCCCCTCCCAGAAAACTATGGCTACACCTTC. Translation: CASSPLPENYGYTF. The rearrangement uses TRBV4-1 and TRBJ1-2; D is undetermined. V shed 4 bases and J shed 2 bases, with 11 bases lying between them. CDR3 length: 14 amino acids. From germline, CDR1 is MGHRA and CDR2 YSYEKL.

The chain has TRBV10-3 and TRBJ2-1, with TRBD2 matching 7 bases. The CDR3 covers 15 residues. The V and J ends lost 7 bases and 1 base, in that order; junction bases with no gene match: 7. Per germline, CDR1 ENHRY and CDR2 SYGVKD. The DNA of the CDR3 is TGTGCCATCAACGCGGGAGTTCCATCCTACAATGAGCAGTTCTTC. As protein: CAINAGVPSYNEQFF.

The rearrangement uses TRBV6-2 or TRBV6-3 and TRBJ2-5; TRBD2 matches 8 bases. This CDR3 spans 15 amino acids. V dropped 6 bases and J dropped 4; count of bases not matched to a gene: 10. Germline-derived CDR1 and CDR2 are MNHEY and SVGEGT. CDR3 bases: TGTGCCAGCAGACCTAGCGGGTACGGGGGAGAGACCCAGTACTTC. Protein: CASRPSGYGGETQYF.

This chain uses TRBV29-1 with TRBJ2-7, with 11 bases matching TRBD2. Losses at the gene ends were 4 bases for V and 4 bases for J; bases not matched to a gene: 0. This CDR3 has 12 residues. Germline V gives CDR1 SQVTM, CDR2 ANQGSEA. The CDR3 DNA follows: TGCAGCGTTGCTAGCGGGAGGTACGAGCAGTACTTC. It is translated as CSVASGRYEQYF.

The chain employs TRBV19 and TRBJ2-3; the D is unclear. V was cut by 4 bases and J by 4 bases, with 6 bases left in between. Germline V gene data show CDR1 as LNHDA and CDR2 as SQIVND (reference sequence). The CDR3 covers 12 residues. The CDR3 sequence: CASSTWSDTQYF. The CDR3, as DNA: TGTGCCAGTAGTACATGGTCAGATACGCAGTATTTT.

The chain recombines TRBV4-3 with TRBJ1-6; 10 bases are a match to TRBD1. The CDR3 length is 18 residues. CDR1 is LGHNA and CDR2 is YSLEER in the germline V gene. J was trimmed by 8 bases and V by 2 bases; bases with no gene match: 12. The CDR3 coding sequence is TGCGCCAGCAGCCAATGGAACCCGGGACAGGGGTTGTATTCACCCCTCCACTTT. This sequence encodes CASSQWNPGQGLYSPLHF.

The chain links TRBV3-1 (or the pseudogene TRBV3-2) to TRBJ2-7, with a tentative D call TRBD2 (6 bases). Trimming removed 4 bases from V and 12 bases from J, with 16 bases in between. Germline V CDR1 and CDR2: LGHDT, YNNKEL (reference sequence). The CDR3 runs 12 residues. The CDR3 is CASSPGPEGLYF. CDR3 coding DNA: TGTGCCAGCAGCCCTGGGCCGGAGGGGTTGTACTTC.